This T cell receptor beta chain was observed in a study of CD8+CD57+ T cells in acquired aplastic anemia. In the study overall: The average for DNA from sorted CD4+ and CD8+ cells was 3.2 ug.

CD8+CD57+ cell expansion, shown by flow cytometry, had occurred in the patients selected for sequencing. CDR3 length equals 15 residues. V gave up 2 bases and J gave up 0 bases, with 8 bases separating them. Looked up from germline, CDR1 is MNHEY and CDR2 is SVGAGI. Genomic DNA served as template for TCR beta VDJ and CDR3 profiling. In TCRdb, the reads were re-called with MiXCR into one record per CDR3 protein. The data contain under 200,000 distinct CDR3 sequences, 71% of them seen just once; the ten biggest clones take up 40% to 60%. The sequencing input was sorted CD4+, CD8+, or CD8+CD57+ T cells (not recorded which) from PBMCs. This clonotype was obtained from a human donor with aplastic anemia. This chain uses TRBV6-5 with TRBJ2-1, with TRBD2 as a possible D gene (5 bases). This chain's CDR3 is CASSYGADSYNEQFF. The CDR3 nucleotides are TGTGCCAGCAGTTACGGAGCGGACTCCTACAATGAGCAGTTCTTC.